This T cell receptor (beta chain) was found in a study of blood T cells in healthy people across ages (dated by TCRdb to between 2014 and 2017). Broadly, across the study: In model experiments, template switching captured roughly one uniquely barcoded TCR beta cDNA molecule for every two T cells. Two additional independent replicas of 1 million unique cDNA reads from the same blood draw were analyzed for two donors (one aged 18 to 30 and one aged 80 or older). To avoid experimental bias, donors of different ages were randomly spread across the sequencing lanes. Donors were grouped into four age groups: young (average 16 years), middle-aged (about 38), aged (approximately 67) and long-lived (approximately 75). Age-related changes in TCR beta repertoire diversity were measured in the study by deep sequencing normalized with unique cDNA molecular identifiers.

CDR1 and CDR2, per the germline V gene, are LGHNA and YNFKEQ. V is shortened by 1 base, J by 6 bases, and the region joining them spans 13 bases. The CDR3 runs 15 amino acids, cysteine and phenylalanine included. The DNA shown is the 45-base CDR3, in frame from base 1. The library was made by 5' RACE. Sequencing used an Illumina HiSeq 2500. The second PCR ran for roughly 7 to 11 cycles and used a J-beta primer mix along with a sample-barcoded 5' primer. A template-switch 5' adaptor carrying 12 random nucleotides introduced a unique molecular identifier onto each TCR beta cDNA molecule. Each sample yielded at least 3 million CDR3-containing paired-end reads. The Mint cDNA synthesis kit, primed by a TRBC-specific oligonucleotide, was used to synthesize first-strand cDNA from all RNA. Following uracil-DNA glycosylase treatment, all cDNA underwent a first 18-cycle PCR with the universal primers M1SS and BC2_uni_R. In the authors' own workflow: Each sample was normalized by randomly selecting 1 million high-quality reads, each carrying a distinct molecular identifier. Instead of being binned into consensus sequences, reads with shared molecular identifiers were discarded. CDR3 identification, clonotype clustering and error correction used MiTCR with a Q25 quality threshold and the strictest error-elimination algorithm. A nonparametric unseen species model using Euler transformation provided a lower-bound estimate of total TCR beta diversity. The public reads were quality trimmed at Q25 with fastp and then assembled into clones with MiXCR by TCRdb, keeping productive beta chains. One record per CDR3 amino acid sequence lists the most common genes and DNA. The V and J calls were not made by the authors but by TCRdb's processing. Counted in this sample were 730,000 or so distinct CDR3 sequences; about 42% of them appeared once. The ten largest clonotypes hold under 25% of the sample.

This clonotype was detected only a few times. Its antigen is currently not known. Base qualities were left out, and no much larger clone turns up one base away. The donors were around 39 Caucasian individuals from Russia, aged 6 to 90 years, who were systemically healthy. Each donor gave 9 to 10 milliliters of peripheral blood, collected into EDTA-treated Vacutainer tubes. Ficoll-Paque density-gradient centrifugation was used to isolate PBMCs, with at least 7 million per sample. Trizol reagent was used to extract total RNA from PBMCs, with at least 6 micrograms per sample. Naive CD45RAhigh/CD27high T cell percentages were measured by flow cytometry on a PBMC aliquot from every donor. Broad study findings and their caveats: A strong correlation was found between observed TCR beta diversity and the percentage of naive T cells measured by flow cytometry. Compared with the aged group, more naive CD4+ T cells, fewer expanded clones and increased TCR diversity were shown by the long-lived group, suggesting age selection. As age increased, observed TCR beta diversity per million T cells dropped in a roughly linear way, and a significant reduction was already evident by age 40. Donor CMV infection status was unknown, potentially confounding age-related changes in expanded clonotypes. Estimates of total diversity from one million sequenced T cells were regarded as lower bounds and underestimates. Conclusive comparison of naive and antigen-experienced compartments was prevented by the profiling of bulk unsorted PBMCs.

This sequence uses TRBV4-2 and TRBJ1-5; a tentative D match to TRBD1 spans 5 bases. The clonotype comes from a woman aged 60-70 years in good health. Material for sequencing was blood. The nucleotide sequence reads TGTGCCAGCAGCCAAGGTACCAGGGTTGGTCAGCCCCAGCATTTT. The resulting protein is CASSQGTRVGQPQHF.